Listed below are T cell receptor beta chains from one sample, sequenced in a study of immune heterogeneity within non-small cell lung tumors. TCRdb re-analysed the multiplex PCR reads in MiXCR, keeping a single row per CDR3 protein. The table has tens of thousands of distinct CDR3 sequences, 25% to 30% seen once. The material sequenced was lung tumor tissue. The receptors shown here come from a middle-aged man with non-small cell lung cancer. Both conserved end residues are part of each CDR3. The D gene is left open where the match is weak. Clone sizes are given selectively: once, few, many, or a class where the clone is expanded.

few	-	TRBV4-2	TRBJ1-6	TGTGCCAGCAGCCAAGCAGACGGTTCACCCCTCCACTTT	CASSQADGSPLHF
-	TRBD1	TRBV11-3	TRBJ2-3	TGTGCCAGCAGCTTAACGGGCAGGGGGCAGAGGAGAGGCACAGATACGCAGTATTTT	CASSLTGRGQRRGTDTQYF
-	-	TRBV4-1	TRBJ1-4	TGCGCCAGCAGCCACATCTTGGGCACTAATGAAAAACTGTTTTTT	CASSHILGTNEKLFF
-	TRBD1	TRBV18	TRBJ1-1	TGTGCCAGCTCATTACTACAGGGGACTATCGACACTGAAGCTTTCTTT	CASSLLQGTIDTEAFF
-	-	TRBV20-1	TRBJ2-1	TGCAGTGCTAGAGATCCCAGTGGCTCCTACAATGAGCAGTTCTTC	CSARDPSGSYNEQFF
few	-	TRBV7-3	TRBJ2-5	TGTGCCAGCAGCTTAGCCCCCCGGGACGGGACCCAGTACTTC	CASSLAPRDGTQYF
many	-	TRBV3-1	TRBJ2-7	TGTGCCAGCAGCCATACGGCCGAGCAGTACTTC	CASSHTAEQYF
few	-	TRBV30	TRBJ1-1	TGTGCCTGGAGCGATACTGGACAGTTAGATTCTGAAGCTTTCTTT	CAWSDTGQLDSEAFF
medium-sized	-	TRBV20-1	TRBJ2-1	TGCAGTGCTAGAGCGGTGGGTCTGACGAACAATGAGCAGTTCTTC	CSARAVGLTNNEQFF
-	-	TRBV5-6	TRBJ2-5	TGTGCCAGCAGGGCTTGGGGAGGAGAGACCCAGTACTTC	CASRAWGGETQYF
-	-	TRBV3-1	TRBJ1-1	TGTGCCAGCAGCCGACAGGTTGACACTGAAGCTTTCTTT	CASSRQVDTEAFF
many	-	TRBV7-2	TRBJ2-7	TGTGCCAGCAGCTTAGCAGTTCTGAACTACGAGCAGTACTTC	CASSLAVLNYEQYF
few	-	TRBV5-1	TRBJ2-5	TGCGCCAGCAGCTTGCGCGGTGGGGAGGATGTCTTCGAGACCCAGTACTTC	CASSLRGGEDVFETQYF